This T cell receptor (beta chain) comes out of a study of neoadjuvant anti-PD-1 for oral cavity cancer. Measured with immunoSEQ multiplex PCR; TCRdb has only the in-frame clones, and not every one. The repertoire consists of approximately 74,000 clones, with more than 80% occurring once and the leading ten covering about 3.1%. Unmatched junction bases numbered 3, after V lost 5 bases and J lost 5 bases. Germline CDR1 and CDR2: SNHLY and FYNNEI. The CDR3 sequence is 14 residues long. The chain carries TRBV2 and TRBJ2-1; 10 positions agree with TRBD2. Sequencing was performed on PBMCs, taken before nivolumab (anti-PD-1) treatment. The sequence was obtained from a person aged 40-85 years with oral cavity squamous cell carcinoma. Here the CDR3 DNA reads TGTGCCAGCAGTAGCGGGAGGGGGGACAATGAGCAGTTCTTC. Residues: CASSSGRGDNEQFF.